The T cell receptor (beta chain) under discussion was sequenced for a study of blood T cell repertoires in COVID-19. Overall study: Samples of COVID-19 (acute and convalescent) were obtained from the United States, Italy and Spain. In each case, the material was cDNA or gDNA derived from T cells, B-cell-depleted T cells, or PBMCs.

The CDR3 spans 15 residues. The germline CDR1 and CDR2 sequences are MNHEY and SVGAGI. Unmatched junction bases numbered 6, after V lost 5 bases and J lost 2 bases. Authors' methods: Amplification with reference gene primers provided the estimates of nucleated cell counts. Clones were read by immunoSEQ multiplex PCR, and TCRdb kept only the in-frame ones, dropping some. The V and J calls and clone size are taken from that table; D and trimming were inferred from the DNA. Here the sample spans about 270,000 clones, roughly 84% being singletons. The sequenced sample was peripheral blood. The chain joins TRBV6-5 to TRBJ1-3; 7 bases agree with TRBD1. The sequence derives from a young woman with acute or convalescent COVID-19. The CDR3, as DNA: TGTGCCAGCAGTCGGGGACAGATTACTGGAAACACCATATATTTT. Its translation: CASSRGQITGNTIYF.